The rows below give T cell receptor beta chains drawn from one sample of a study of OX40 agonist ivuxolimab in advanced cancers. Here immunoSEQ multiplex PCR was the method, and the copy in TCRdb shows in-frame clones only, minus some. The table has about 40,000 clones, more than 75% seen once. The sequencing here drew on CD4+ or CD8+ T cells sorted from blood, taken in a trial of the OX40 agonist ivuxolimab. The source of these receptors is an adult with an advanced solid tumor such as melanoma, head and neck, liver or kidney cancer. Both conserved end residues are part of each CDR3. D genes are given only for firm matches. Clone size is shown for a subset of rows, as once, few, many or a class of expanded clone.

clone_size	d_call	v_call	j_call	cdr3_nt	cdr3_aa
few	NA	TRBV14	TRBJ2-1	TGTGCCAGCAGCCAAGTGACTAATGATGAGCAGTTCTTC	CASSQVTNDEQFF
NA	NA	TRBV4-1	TRBJ2-7	TGCGCCAGCAGCCAAGCCCTAGGCGTCGACGAGCAGTACTTC	CASSQALGVDEQYF
NA	TRBD1	TRBV15	TRBJ1-4	TGTGCCACCAGCAGACCCACAGGGGGCGATGAAAAACTGTTTTTT	CATSRPTGGDEKLFF
NA	TRBD2	TRBV2	TRBJ2-7	TGTGCCAGCAGTCAGACTAGCGGGAGCTCCTACGAGCAGTACTTC	CASSQTSGSSYEQYF
NA	TRBD2	TRBV7-9	TRBJ2-1	TGTGCCAGCAGCTCTGGCGGGAGCTCCTACAATGAGCAGTTCTTC	CASSSGGSSYNEQFF
NA	TRBD1	TRBV30	TRBJ1-6	TGTGCCTGGGCCGGGACAGCTAATTCACCCCTCCACTTT	CAWAGTANSPLHF
NA	TRBD2	TRBV2	TRBJ2-4	TGTGCCACCCGAGCGGGAGGCCTAGCCAAAAACATTCAGTACTTC	CATRAGGLAKNIQYF
NA	NA	TRBV19	TRBJ2-1	TGTGCCAGTAGTCCAAAGGGTGCGGCCGAGGCTTTTAGCTCCTACAATGAGCAGTTCTTC	CASSPKGAAEAFSSYNEQFF
NA	TRBD2	TRBV7-9	TRBJ2-3	TGTGCCAGCAGCTTAGTGCGGGGGTCAGATACGCAGTATTTT	CASSLVRGSDTQYF
NA	NA	TRBV4-1	TRBJ1-5	TGCGCCAGCAGCCAAGAGGGGCGCCGGCCCCAGCATTTT	CASSQEGRRPQHF
NA	NA	TRBV19	TRBJ2-5	TGTGCCAGTAGTACCGTGGGAGAACAAGAGACCCAGTACTTC	CASSTVGEQETQYF
NA	TRBD1	TRBV6-1	TRBJ2-2	TGTGCCAGCAGTGCATCGACAGGGGAAAGCACCGGGGAGCTGTTTTTT	CASSASTGESTGELFF
NA	TRBD2	TRBV4-1	TRBJ2-1	TGCGCCAGCAGCCAAGGAGCTAGCGGGAGGGAGTTCTTC	CASSQGASGREFF
NA	NA	TRBV7-4	TRBJ1-1	TGTGCCAGCAGCTCAGGACAGCGCTCGAACACTGAAGCTTTCTTT	CASSSGQRSNTEAFF
NA	TRBD2	TRBV9	TRBJ2-3	TGTGCCAGCAGCGCTGGGGGGGGACCAGATACGCAGTATTTT	CASSAGGGPDTQYF
NA	TRBD2	TRBV27	TRBJ2-3	TGTGCCAGCAGTTCAACAGTAGCGGGGTGGACAGATACGCAGTATTTT	CASSSTVAGWTDTQYF
NA	NA	TRBV19	TRBJ1-6	TGTGCCAGTAGTATTGGGGGAAATTCACCCCTCCACTTT	CASSIGGNSPLHF
NA	TRBD2	TRBV7-9	TRBJ2-1	TGTGCCAGCAGCCTCCCGACTAGCGGGAGCTCCTACAATGAGCAGTTCTTC	CASSLPTSGSSYNEQFF
few	NA	TRBV5-4	TRBJ1-4	TGTGCCAGCAGCTTGGTTTTAAATGAAAAACTGTTTTTT	CASSLVLNEKLFF
few	TRBD2	TRBV7-9	TRBJ2-7	TGTGCCAGCAGCTTGGGCGTTCTAGCGGGGGCGATCGAGCAGTACTTC	CASSLGVLAGAIEQYF
NA	NA	TRBV4-1	TRBJ2-1	TGCGCCAGCAGCCAGGCGCCCCCGGTCAATCCCGCTCACAATGAGCAGTTCTTC	CASSQAPPVNPAHNEQFF
NA	NA	TRBV21-1	TRBJ1-6	TGTGCCAGCAGCAGCACAGGGAATTCACCCCTCCACTTT	CASSSTGNSPLHF
once	NA	TRBV6-6	TRBJ2-2	TGTGCCAGCGGCCACTCGAACCTGGACGGGGAGCTGTTTTTT	CASGHSNLDGELFF
NA	NA	TRBV27	TRBJ2-1	TGTGCCAGCAGTTTATCCGGGCAGCATGAGCAGTTCTTC	CASSLSGQHEQFF
NA	NA	TRBV5-1	TRBJ2-7	TGCGCCAGCAGGACCGCGACGGGGACCTACGAGCAGTACTTC	CASRTATGTYEQYF
NA	NA	TRBV2	TRBJ1-6	TGTGCCAGCAGTGTACAGGGCTTCTCCTATAATTCACCCCTCCACTTT	CASSVQGFSYNSPLHF
NA	TRBD1	TRBV27	TRBJ1-5	TGTGCCAGCAGGTCCGGGACAGGCTTTTATAGCAATCAGCCCCAGCATTTT	CASRSGTGFYSNQPQHF
few	NA	TRBV10-1	TRBJ2-1	TGCGCCAGGGGGGCCAGGGGCTATGAGCAGTTCTTC	CARGARGYEQFF
NA	NA	TRBV27	TRBJ1-1	TGTGCCAGCAGACAGGGAAGATACACTGAAGCTTTCTTT	CASRQGRYTEAFF
NA	TRBD1	TRBV28	TRBJ1-5	TGTGCCAGCGTCTATGGGACAGAGACTTATAGCAATCAGCCCCAGCATTTT	CASVYGTETYSNQPQHF
NA	NA	TRBV5-1	TRBJ1-1	TGCGCCAGCAGCTTGGGGGAAGGGGTCGGTGAAGCTTTCTTT	CASSLGEGVGEAFF
NA	TRBD2	TRBV19	TRBJ2-7	TGTGCCAGTAGTACGTGGCTAGCGGGAGGATACGAGCAGTACTTC	CASSTWLAGGYEQYF
NA	NA	TRBV19	TRBJ2-2	TGTGCCAGTAAGGTCCAATATAACACCGGGGAGCTGTTTTTT	CASKVQYNTGELFF
NA	NA	TRBV27	TRBJ2-1	TGTGCCAGCAGTTTTGGCCTATCCTACAATGAGCAGTTCTTC	CASSFGLSYNEQFF
NA	TRBD2	TRBV9	TRBJ2-3	TGTGCCAGCACCTTGGGGGGAGGGCCGAGCACAGATACGCAGTATTTT	CASTLGGGPSTDTQYF
NA	NA	TRBV11-1	TRBJ2-1	TGTGCCAGCAGCCAAGAAGGACAGAATTACAATGAGCAGTTCTTC	CASSQEGQNYNEQFF
NA	TRBD2	TRBV7-9	TRBJ2-5	TGTGCCAGCAAGGCGGGAGGGCCGAAGGAGACCCAGTACTTC	CASKAGGPKETQYF
NA	NA	TRBV28	TRBJ1-2	TGTGCCAGCAGCTCACTAGACGGAGCTAACTATGGCTACACCTTC	CASSSLDGANYGYTF
NA	TRBD2	TRBV11-2	TRBJ2-2	TGTGCCAGCAGCTTCTCCGGAGCGGGGATGAACACCGGGGAGCTGTTTTTT	CASSFSGAGMNTGELFF
NA	NA	TRBV30	TRBJ1-1	TGTGCCTGGAGCGCGGGCCTGAACACTGAAGCTTTCTTT	CAWSAGLNTEAFF
NA	TRBD1	TRBV19	TRBJ1-1	TGTGCCAGTAGTATGACAGGGGGCCGCACTGAAGCTTTCTTT	CASSMTGGRTEAFF
NA	TRBD2	TRBV27	TRBJ2-7	TGTGCCAGCAGTTTATGGGCTAGCGGGGGCACCTACGAGCAGTACTTC	CASSLWASGGTYEQYF
NA	TRBD2	TRBV15	TRBJ2-7	TGTGCCACCAGCGAGGTCGCGGGGGGATTCGGCGAGCAGTACTTC	CATSEVAGGFGEQYF
NA	NA	TRBV10-1	TRBJ2-3	TGCGCCAGCACCCCGGACGGGGATACGCAGTATTTT	CASTPDGDTQYF
NA	TRBD1	TRBV6-1	TRBJ2-1	TGTGCCAGCAGTGAAGTGACAGGGATCTACAATGAGCAGTTCTTC	CASSEVTGIYNEQFF
NA	NA	TRBV6-5	TRBJ2-7	TGTGCCGCCGGAAGCTCCTACGAGCAGTACTTC	CAAGSSYEQYF
NA	TRBD1	TRBV29-1	TRBJ2-7	TGCAGCGCCGGCGGACAGGGTTACTACGAGCAGTACTTC	CSAGGQGYYEQYF
NA	NA	TRBV5-5	TRBJ2-5	TGTGCCAGCAGCCAGGAGGGGCAAGAGACCCAGTACTTC	CASSQEGQETQYF
once	TRBD1	TRBV27	TRBJ2-1	TGTGCCAGCAGCCCCCCCATCAGACCCCCGGGACAGGGTCGTAGGGTGCAGTTCTTC	CASSPPIRPPGQGRRVQFF
NA	NA	TRBV13	TRBJ2-7	TGTGCCAGCAGCTTTGGGGGCGGCCGTCCCTACGAGCAGTACTTC	CASSFGGGRPYEQYF
NA	NA	TRBV11-2	TRBJ2-5	TGTGCCAGCAGCTTAGGTACGGGGGCCTCCCAAGAGACCCAGTACTTC	CASSLGTGASQETQYF
NA	TRBD1	TRBV29-1	TRBJ1-4	TGCAGCGTTGCTGGGACAGGGAGGTCTAATGAAAAACTGTTTTTT	CSVAGTGRSNEKLFF
once	NA	TRBV7-8	TRBJ1-1	TGTGCCAGCAGCTTAGTGGGGACGGAAAGAGGCACTGAAGCTTTCTTT	CASSLVGTERGTEAFF
NA	TRBD1	TRBV19	TRBJ2-7	TGTGCCAGCACTGGGACAGGCCACGAGCAGTACTTC	CASTGTGHEQYF
NA	NA	TRBV25-1	TRBJ2-7	TGTGCCAGCAGTGAATCCCCAGGCACCCACTACGAGCAGTACTTC	CASSESPGTHYEQYF